Shown below are 14 T cell receptor beta chains from a single sample sequenced in a study of cytomegalovirus exposure and HLA in healthy donors. The PCR made use of 60 Vbeta and 13 Jbeta primers. Method: immunoSEQ multiplex PCR; TCRdb's copy keeps in-frame clones and lacks some. The sample records around 130,000 clones, around 73% being singletons. Sequences were obtained from PBMCs. All receptors come from a human donor in good health.

The chain employs TRBV11-2 and TRBJ2-7; 7 positions agree with TRBD1. CDR3 size: 14 residues. V lost 5 bases to trimming and J lost 2 bases; unmatched junction nucleotides: 6. The V gene's germline CDR1 is SGHAT and CDR2 FQNNGV. DNA of the CDR3: TGTGCCAGCAGCCTGCGACAGGGTGCCTACGAGCAGTACTTC. Amino acid sequence: CASSLRQGAYEQYF. Full variable domain (missing parts from reference TRBV11-2 and TRBJ2-7): EAGVAQSPRYKIIEKRQSVAFWCNPISGHATLYWYQQILGQGPKLLIQFQNNGVVDDSQLPKDRFSAERLKGVDSTLKIQPAKLEDSAVYLCASSLRQGAYEQYFGPGTRLTVT.

DNA of the CDR3: TGTGCCAGCAGCTTTCAGGGGCCCTACGAGCAGTACTTC. This sequence encodes CASSFQGPYEQYF. V is TRBV5-5 and J is TRBJ2-7, with D maybe TRBD1 (6 bases). The germline CDR1 and CDR2 sequences are SGHKS and YYEKEE (reference sequence). This CDR3 is 13 amino acids long. Trimming pared 2 bases from V and 2 bases from J, leaving 8 bases between. The variable domain in full, completed from reference TRBV5-5 and TRBJ2-7, reads DAGVTQSPTHLIKTRGQQVTLRCSPISGHKSVSWYQQVLGQGPQFIFQYYEKEERGRGNFPDRFSARQFPNYSSELNVNALLLGDSALYLCASSFQGPYEQYFGPGTRLTVT.

To note about this clone: Other nucleotide sequences in the sample specify the same CDR3. The genes are TRBV6-1 and TRBJ2-7; TRBD2 aligns across 10 bases. The V gene's germline CDR1 is MNHNS and CDR2 SASEGT. J gave up 2 bases and V 6 bases, and 4 bases lay outside the gene matches. The CDR3 loop spans 14 amino acids. The CDR3 nucleotides are TGTGCCAGCAGCTTAGCGGGGGGCCCCTACGAGCAGTACTTC. It codes for CASSLAGGPYEQYF.

This chain connects TRBV7-3 to TRBJ2-5, with 16 bases lining up with TRBD2. The CDR3 totals 17 residues. Unmatched junction bases numbered 8, after V lost 5 bases and J lost 5 bases. Germline values: CDR1 SGHTA, CDR2 FQGTGA. The CDR3 region has the DNA TGTGCCAGCAGCCCCGGGACTAGCGGGAGGGCCCGGGAGACCCAGTACTTC. Encoded protein: CASSPGTSGRARETQYF.

Comments on this clone: The junction and the germline gene differ at one end; a read error may be behind it. V is TRBV7-9 and J is TRBJ1-1, with TRBD1 matching 11 bases. Germline V CDR1 and CDR2: SEHNR, FQNEAQ (reference sequence). CDR3 length: 15 residues. The CDR3 nucleotides read TGTTCCAGCAGCTTAGGTTCCGGGACAGGGGGTGAAGCTTTCTTT. It specifies CSSSLGSGTGGEAFF.

This chain uses TRBV28 with TRBJ2-7, with 10 bases that match TRBD2. J gave up 3 bases and V 4 bases, and 3 bases lay outside the gene matches. The CDR3 extends over 14 amino acids. The germline V gene encodes CDR1 MDHEN and CDR2 SYDVKM. As DNA, the CDR3 is TGTGCCAGCAGTTCTAGGACTAGCGGCTACGAGCAGTACTTC. Its protein is CASSSRTSGYEQYF.

A single count supports this clone. CDR3 nucleotide sequence: TGTGCCAGCAGGCCCCAGGGTCTCAAGGATAGTGGCTACACCTTC. It translates to CASRPQGLKDSGYTF. The rearrangement uses TRBV6-5 and TRBJ1-2; TRBD1 is a possible D gene (5 bases). CDR1 is MNHEY and CDR2 is SVGAGI in the germline V gene. The V gene lost 6 bases and the J gene lost 7 bases, with 21 bases spanning the gap. The CDR3 totals 15 residues.

Remarks on this clone: The same CDR3 arises from other DNA sequences in this sample as well. The rearrangement uses TRBV5-1 and TRBJ2-1; 8 nucleotides agree with TRBD2. Germline V gene sequence: CDR1 SGHRS, CDR2 YFSETQ. The CDR3 spans 15 residues. Germline trimming cut 5 bases from V and 6 bases from J; bases unmatched to any gene: 10. The CDR3 sequence: CASRSRAGASNEQFF. The CDR3 DNA sequence: TGCGCCAGCAGGTCGAGAGCGGGGGCTTCCAATGAGCAGTTCTTC.

This chain connects TRBV4-1 to TRBJ1-2; D gene ambiguous. CDR1 MGHRA and CDR2 YSYEKL come from the germline V gene. The CDR3 is 13 amino acids. V was pared by 0 bases and J by 5 bases, with 7 bases between. The CDR3 region is CASSQDLTYGYTF. The CDR3 DNA reads as TGCGCCAGCAGCCAAGATCTTACTTATGGCTACACCTTC.

The chain is built from TRBV9 and TRBJ1-3, with 8 bases fitting TRBD1. CDR3 length: 17 residues. V shed 3 bases, J shed 0 bases, and the junction held 8 bases outside the gene matches. The germline V gene encodes CDR1 SGDLS and CDR2 YYNGEE. The CDR3 loop reads CASSDRTGLISGNTIYF. The DNA of the CDR3 is TGTGCCAGCAGCGATCGGACAGGGCTCATCTCTGGAAACACCATATATTTT.

The chain employs TRBV5-6 and TRBJ2-5; 7 bases map to TRBD1. The last part of the DNA fits TRBJ2-7 better; the J call may be wrong. Germline CDR1 and CDR2: SGHDT and YYEEEE. The CDR3 is 15 residues long. This chain's CDR3 is CASSTADRASYEQYF. The CDR3 nucleotides are TGTGCCAGCAGCACCGCCGACAGGGCATCCTACGAGCAGTACTTC.

The chain links TRBV2 to TRBJ1-2, with D perhaps matching TRBD1 (6 bases). This CDR3 region has 13 residues. Trimming left V 7 bases short and J 3 bases short, with 12 bases between. In germline, CDR1 is SNHLY, CDR2 FYNNEI. The CDR3 DNA reads TGTGCCAGCAAGAGGGGGTATGACTATGGCTACACCTTC. Its protein is CASKRGYDYGYTF.

The chain combines TRBV4-3 with TRBJ2-5; D perhaps matches TRBD1 (5 bases). V lost 0 bases and J 4 bases, leaving 21 bases between the germline ends. CDR1 is LGHNA and CDR2 is YSLEER in the germline V gene. CDR3 size: 18 residues. As DNA, the CDR3 is TGCGCCAGCAGCCAAGATCTGGGGCAAGGGCACCACCGAGAGACCCAGTACTTC. The encoded protein is CASSQDLGQGHHRETQYF.

J is TRBJ2-7 and V is TRBV19; TRBD1 might be the D (7 bases). Germline CDR1 is LNHDA and CDR2 is SQIVND (reference sequence). The CDR3 runs 13 residues. Trimming left V 3 bases short and J 9 bases short, with 15 bases between. The CDR3 spells CASSIGGGAAQYF. The CDR3 DNA follows: TGTGCCAGTAGTATCGGAGGGGGCGCGGCGCAGTACTTC.